Listed below are T cell receptor beta chains from one sample, sequenced in a study of CD8+ T cells in alopecia areata. Assay: immunoSEQ multiplex PCR; the TCRdb copy retains only in-frame clones and omits some. This table has nearly 200,000 clones, 55% to 75% appearing once. The sample was CD4+ T cells sorted from blood, taken at week 24, from a patient treated with tofacitinib. These receptors all come from a human donor with alopecia areata. The CDR3 runs from the conserved cysteine through the conserved F or W. The D gene is left open where the match is weak. Some rows mark clone size as missing; the rest say once, few, many or name a class of expanded clone.

v_gene,j_gene,abundance,d_gene,CDR3nt,CDR3aa
TRBV29-1,TRBJ2-6,.,.,TGCAGCGTTAAGGGCGTCTCTGGGGCCAACGTCCTGACTTTC,CSVKGVSGANVLTF
TRBV9,TRBJ1-2,.,.,TGTGCCAGCAGCGTAGAGGGGAGACCGGGGCAAGCGGGGGGCTACACCTTC,CASSVEGRPGQAGGYTF
TRBV14,TRBJ2-7,.,TRBD2,TGTGCCAGCAGCCCGCCCGGACTAGCGGGGAGGTACTTC,CASSPPGLAGRYF
TRBV9,TRBJ2-5,once,TRBD2,TGTGCCAGCAATAGCGGGAGACTCGAGACCCAGTACTTC,CASNSGRLETQYF
TRBV5-4,TRBJ1-2,once,.,TGTGCCAGCAGCCCCGGGGGGGGACCCTACTATGGCTACACCTTC,CASSPGGGPYYGYTF
TRBV4-1,TRBJ2-5,.,TRBD2,TGCGCCAGCAGTCTCGGACTAGCGGGAGGAACTTTCCAAGAGACCCAGTACTTC,CASSLGLAGGTFQETQYF
TRBV5-4,TRBJ1-2,.,.,TGTGCCAGCAGCTTAAGACAGATCTATGGCTACACCTTC,CASSLRQIYGYTF
TRBV4-1,TRBJ1-5,.,TRBD1,TGCGCCAGCAGCCGCTATCTGGGACAGGGACTTCAGCCCCAGCATTTT,CASSRYLGQGLQPQHF
TRBV27,TRBJ1-4,.,.,TGTGCCAGCAAACCCGGGGGGGCTAGCGAAAAACTGTTTTTT,CASKPGGASEKLFF
TRBV4-2,TRBJ1-5,.,TRBD1,TGTGCCAGCAGCCTCAGGACAGGGGGCAATCAGCCCCAGCATTTT,CASSLRTGGNQPQHF
TRBV4-2,TRBJ2-7,.,TRBD2,TGTGCCAGCAGCCGAGACCTAGCGGTGGGGGAGCAGTACTTC,CASSRDLAVGEQYF
TRBV5-1,TRBJ2-1,.,TRBD2,TGCGCCAGCAGCTTACTAGCGGGGGCCTTTAGCTCCTACAATGAGCAGTTCTTC,CASSLLAGAFSSYNEQFF
TRBV29-1,TRBJ1-1,.,.,TGCAGCGTTGTGATCTTGCGGGACACTGAAGCTTTCTTT,CSVVILRDTEAFF
TRBV4-1,TRBJ1-1,few,.,TGCGCCAGCACCCGAGGAGGGCTGGTTAAGAACACTGAAGCTTTCTTT,CASTRGGLVKNTEAFF
TRBV19,TRBJ1-2,few,.,TGTGCCAGTAGTATATCCAGGGTGGATGGCTACACCTTC,CASSISRVDGYTF
TRBV6-6,TRBJ2-3,.,.,TGTGCCAGCAGCGCGCAACCCGGGACTAGCACAGATACGCAGTATTTT,CASSAQPGTSTDTQYF
TRBV29-1,TRBJ2-5,once,TRBD1,TGCAGCGTTGCTGCAGGGGGCGAAGAGACCCAGTACTTC,CSVAAGGEETQYF
TRBV29-1,TRBJ2-5,few,.,TGCAGCGTTGAAGGGATGGAAGGAAAAGAGACCCAGTACTTC,CSVEGMEGKETQYF
TRBV6-5,TRBJ2-2,.,.,TGTGCCAGCAGTTACTCGGGGCAGGGGGAGGCCGGGGAGCTGTTTTTT,CASSYSGQGEAGELFF
TRBV5-1,TRBJ2-7,.,.,TGCGCCAGCAGCAGAGAGCTAGGCTACGAGCAGTACTTC,CASSRELGYEQYF